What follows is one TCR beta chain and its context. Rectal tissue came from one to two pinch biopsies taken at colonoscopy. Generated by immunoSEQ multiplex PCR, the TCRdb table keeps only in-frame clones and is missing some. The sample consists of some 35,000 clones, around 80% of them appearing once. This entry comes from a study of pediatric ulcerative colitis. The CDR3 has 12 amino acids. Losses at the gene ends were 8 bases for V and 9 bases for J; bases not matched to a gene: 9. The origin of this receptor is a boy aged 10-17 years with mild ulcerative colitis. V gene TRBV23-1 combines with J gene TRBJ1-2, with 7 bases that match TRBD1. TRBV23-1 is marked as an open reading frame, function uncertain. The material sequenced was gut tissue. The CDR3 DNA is TGCGCCAGCCGGGACAGTGGCTTATGCTACACCTTC. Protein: CASRDSGLCYTF.